This entry lists 14 T cell receptor beta chains sequenced from one sample in a study of a mutant IDH1 vaccine in newly diagnosed glioma. The repertoire was sequenced with immunoSEQ multiplex PCR; TCRdb's copy has only in-frame clones and lacks some. The table shows 39,000 or so clones, with about 80% occurring only once. Time point here: week 5, during vaccination. Vaccine doses each comprised 300 ug of mutant IDH1 20-mer peptide, with topical imiquimod. No cognate antigen is known for these TCRs. The sequenced sample was PBMCs, obtained from a glioma patient whose treatment included an IDH1 peptide vaccine. These receptors were obtained from a man between 40 and 49 years old with glioma.

The chain combines TRBV27 with TRBJ1-2; TRBD1 might be the D (6 bases). The CDR3 covers 16 residues. V lost 6 bases and J lost 2, with 19 bases in between. CDR1 is MNHEY, CDR2 SMNVEV, per germline (reference sequence). The CDR3 loop is CASRPGGRNPNYGYTF. In DNA, the CDR3 is TGTGCCAGCAGGCCCGGGGGGCGCAACCCAAACTATGGCTACACCTTC.

This rearrangement joins TRBV4-2 to TRBJ1-2; D call uncertain. This CDR3 comprises 15 residues. Trimming pared 0 bases from V and 3 bases from J, leaving 11 bases between. Germline CDR1 is LGHNA and CDR2 is YNFKEQ. The CDR3 region has the DNA TGTGCCAGCAGCCAAGATTTCAGCGGGGACTATGGCTACACCTTC. The encoded protein is CASSQDFSGDYGYTF.

The V gene is TRBV6-1, the J gene TRBJ1-4; D perhaps matches TRBD1 (5 bases). There are 12 residues in the CDR3. The V gene lost 7 bases and the J gene lost 8 bases, with 11 bases spanning the gap. In germline, CDR1 is MNHNS, CDR2 SASEGT. CDR3: CASTGTSEKLFF. The CDR3, as DNA: TGTGCCAGCACGGGGACCTCCGAAAAACTGTTTTTT.

The chain is built from TRBV7-6 and TRBJ2-5; the D gene is possibly TRBD1 (6 bases). Between the trimmed V and J ends, which lost 5 bases and 2 bases, there was a span of 18 bases. Germline V CDR1 and CDR2: SGHVS, FNYEAQ. CDR3 length equals 16 residues. CDR3 residues: CASSPQGLSGQETQYF. The CDR3 nucleotides are TGTGCCAGCAGCCCCCAGGGGTTGTCTGGGCAAGAGACCCAGTACTTC.

This clone was found once. The J gene is TRBJ2-7, the V gene TRBV5-1; maybe TRBD1 (5 bases). This CDR3 contains 12 residues. The V gene lost 5 bases and the J gene lost 2 bases, with 8 bases spanning the gap. The germline V gene encodes CDR1 SGHRS and CDR2 YFSETQ. The CDR3 DNA reads TGCGCCAGCAGGGGGCTGGCCTACGAGCAGTACTTC. This translates into CASRGLAYEQYF.

The chain employs TRBV9 and TRBJ2-2; D gene uncertain. Trimming stripped 5 bases from V and 6 bases from J, with 14 bases between. The CDR3 contains 14 residues. CDR1 is SGDLS and CDR2 is YYNGEE in the germline V gene. The CDR3 nucleotides read TGTGCCAGCAGTCAAGCTCTGGGATCCGGGGAGCTGTTTTTT. It encodes CASSQALGSGELFF.

J is TRBJ1-1 and V is TRBV4-1; tentative D call: TRBD1 (6 bases). Between the trimmed V and J ends, which lost 4 bases and 1 base, there was a span of 13 bases. Germline CDR1 reads MGHRA; CDR2 reads YSYEKL. The length of the CDR3 is 15 residues. The CDR3 loop is CASSLRIRGNTEAFF. CDR3 DNA sequence: TGCGCCAGCAGCCTTAGAATCAGGGGGAACACTGAAGCTTTCTTT.

The chain joins TRBV5-1 to TRBJ2-7; 8 bases match TRBD1. V shed 1 base and J 4 bases; nucleotides not matched to a gene: 7. The CDR3 runs to 15 residues. Germline CDR1 is SGHRS and CDR2 is YFSETQ. This chain's CDR3 is CASSLTGQGGYEQYF. The CDR3 nucleotides read TGCGCCAGCAGCTTGACAGGACAGGGCGGATACGAGCAGTACTTC.

The rearrangement links TRBV27 to TRBJ2-2, with D tentatively TRBD2 (6 bases). This CDR3 has 14 amino acids. The germline V gene has CDR1 MNHEY and CDR2 SMNVEV (reference sequence). V lost 9 bases and J 6 bases, leaving 17 bases between the germline ends. CDR3 protein: CASRSGDWAGELFF. For the CDR3, the DNA is TGTGCCAGTCGTTCTGGGGACTGGGCCGGGGAGCTGTTTTTT.

The chain uses TRBV7-8 and TRBJ2-2; either TRBD1 or TRBD2 may supply D (5 bases each). V was shortened by 6 bases and J by 0 bases, with 17 bases between the two germline ends. This CDR3 region has 17 residues. Germline CDR1 and CDR2: SGHVS and FQNEAQ. CDR3 sequence (DNA): TGTGCCAGCAGTTGGCCCACCGGGGACCCGAACACCGGGGAGCTGTTTTTT. It specifies CASSWPTGDPNTGELFF.

The chain links TRBV13 to TRBJ2-7, with unresolved D. CDR3 size: 14 residues. Trimming took off 0 bases at V and 0 bases at J, with 6 bases between the two ends. Germline CDR1 reads PRHDT; CDR2 reads FYEKMQ (reference sequence). The CDR3 loop reads CASSLGVSSYEQYF. Written as DNA, the CDR3 is TGTGCCAGCAGCTTAGGGGTTAGCTCCTACGAGCAGTACTTC.

This rearrangement joins TRBV6-6 to TRBJ1-2, with 8 bases matching TRBD1. V shed 6 bases, J shed 0 bases, and the junction held 9 bases outside the gene matches. This CDR3 region has 16 residues. Looked up from germline, CDR1 is MNHNY and CDR2 is SVGAGI (reference sequence). The CDR3 region is CASRYRDRGTNYGYTF. The CDR3, as DNA: TGTGCCAGCAGGTATCGTGACAGGGGAACTAACTATGGCTACACCTTC.

V usage is TRBV5-1 and J usage is TRBJ2-1, with TRBD2 as a possible D gene (6 bases). There are 15 residues in the CDR3. V lost 0 bases to trimming and J lost 6 bases, with 13 bases between them. Germline V gene sequence: CDR1 SGHRS, CDR2 YFSETQ. Here the CDR3 reads CASSLAGGIVNEQFF. In nucleotides, the CDR3 is TGCGCCAGCAGCTTGGCCGGGGGAATCGTCAATGAGCAGTTCTTC.

The rearrangement uses TRBV14 and TRBJ2-5; perhaps TRBD1 as D (6 bases). Looked up from germline, CDR1 is SGHDN and CDR2 is FVKESK. Deletions cut 4 bases from V and 2 bases from J, with 14 bases between. The CDR3 loop spans 15 amino acids. The CDR3 DNA is TGTGCCAGCAGCCCGAAATGGACAGCTCAAGAGACCCAGTACTTC. Translated, it gives CASSPKWTAQETQYF.